This T cell receptor beta chain was observed in a study of cytomegalovirus exposure and HLA in healthy donors (dated by TCRdb to the late 2010s). Some background on the complete study: In an earlier analysis of approximately 640 of the donors, about 270 Gb of sequence data and 100 million or so unique TCR beta sequences from about 190 million T cells were reported. Roughly 300 gigabases of sequencing data and tens of millions of unique TCR sequences were included in an early release covering about 700 HLA-typed donors. Of the approximately 400 genotyped donors, 81% were placed in the genetic ancestry cluster associated with self-reported Caucasian donors. The study aimed to test whether signatures of past pathogen exposure could be identified by cataloging public T cell receptors. The T cell repertoires of under 700 subjects were profiled by immunosequencing and related to cytomegalovirus serostatus. Besides the first cohort of approximately 710 subjects, a separate validation cohort made up of about 120 different subjects was used. To predict cytomegalovirus infection status, the study combined high-throughput TCR immunosequencing, statistical association of individual TCRs with disease status, and machine learning. In a later analysis, previously published TCR beta repertoires from 666 donors were re-analyzed and high-resolution HLA genotyping was added so that TCR occurrence patterns could be studied. Rather than using new phenotypic data, the later analysis identified candidate immune exposures from TCR beta sequences and from how often those sequences occurred across donors. An earlier analysis of 450 to 750 of the donors used high-throughput TCR beta sequencing to judge whether each TCR beta V gene segment behaved as functional or pseudogenic. Donor age, sex, ethnicity and CMV serostatus were collected together with the repertoire data. In a later genetic analysis, genome-wide SNP genotypes for about 55% of the roughly 670 donors were used, and that subset was treated as a discovery cohort. Every discovery cohort repertoire had been produced on one sequencing platform. Both class I and class II loci were covered by HLA typing, at four-digit resolution. The number of donors typed differed by locus, with roughly 629-640 for A, B, C, DRB1 and DQB1, around 520 for DQA1, 600 to 610 for DPA1, and around 460 for DPB1. Several DR-DQ haplotypes were handled as single units for association and clustering, since linkage in the cohort was strong. Among around 400 genotyped donors of the cohort, an average of around 220,000 unique TCR beta nucleotide sequences was sequenced per donor, of which roughly 17% were non-productive. On the study overall, not on this receptor specifically: A later analysis found that most CMV-associated TCR beta chains appeared HLA-restricted, with HLA associations seemingly driven largely by CMV exposure. A cluster of highly shared sequence variants was judged likely to represent a technical artifact of the sequencing pipeline. Only TCR beta chains were sequenced in this cohort, and the absence of alpha or paired-chain data limited detectable features. Most TCR sequences were seen in very few donors, while some public TCRs were found in many individuals. In a later analysis, HLA-associated TCR beta chains showed more clonal expansion and lower generation probabilities than non-associated chains that were equally common. Because counts were too low, 15 to 20 rarely observed V segments, including chromosome 9 orphons, were excluded from the earlier analysis of several hundred of the donors. In vitro tests confirmed that a few of the cytomegalovirus-associated TCR beta chains recognize cytomegalovirus antigens. A later analysis reported that several top co-occurrence clusters appeared linked to parvovirus B19, influenza, CMV and Epstein-Barr virus. Presence/absence analyses assumed roughly uniform sequencing depth across donors, an assumption that may not hold. Because some donors lacked HLA typing at each locus, the association tests relied only on the typed subset. Broadly in line with IMGT annotations, most TCR beta V segments showed up in productive rearrangements about 87% or about 30% of the time in an earlier analysis of about 500 of the donors. Correlated functional status among segregating V segments might reflect linkage disequilibrium, but an unknown experimental factor could not be ruled out. The authors suggested that the approach could potentially be extended to other disease states and immunological phenotypes. A further reported finding was that TCR beta sequences accurately predicted the HLA-A and HLA-B alleles for most subjects in the first cohort. A later genetic analysis reported fewer N-insertions in productive TCRs among donors in an Asian-associated ancestry cluster than the approximately 670-donor mean. When HLA alleles, especially DR and DQ, strongly co-occurred, TCR associations were difficult to assign to individual alleles. A total of roughly 160 TCR beta chains were listed by the study as associated with cytomegalovirus. Some IMGT-functional V segments, including TRBV6-2 and TRBV6-3, could not be distinguished by the 87-base-pair reads and were therefore excluded. In a later analysis, the rate of TCR association differed among HLA loci, with DRB1 alleles having the most associated TCRs and HLA-C alleles having the fewest. The classifier was reported to diagnose cytomegalovirus status with high specificity and sensitivity in both the original and validation cohorts. At a false discovery rate of 0.05, a later analysis linked roughly 17,000 TCR beta sequences to specific HLA alleles. For the cohort, immune exposure information was limited to CMV serostatus. An association between a missense DCLRE1C variant and V-gene and J-gene trimming of TCR beta chains was found in a later genetic analysis and replicated in an independent cohort.

The cohort was made up of about 610 healthy bone marrow donors. At the time of sampling, all cohort members were nominally healthy, though unrecorded immune exposures were likely present. The donor tested CMV seronegative, placing the donor among the approximately 400 seronegative members of the cohort. A peripheral blood sample was collected from each donor, and TCR beta sequencing was performed on peripheral blood mononuclear cells. Genomic DNA was extracted from the blood cell samples with the Qiagen DNeasy Blood Extraction Kit. Library preparation employed the immunoSEQ multiplex PCR assay. A mixture of 60 forward primers for TCR Vbeta segments and 13 reverse primers for TCR Jbeta segments was used in the multiplex PCR. Amplification of the CDR3 region of rearranged TCR beta genes was performed with a multiplex PCR assay on genomic DNA. The Illumina HiSeq System was used to sequence the amplified TCR beta libraries as 87-base-pair reads. The original methods were these. A later analysis counted 65 million to 90 million unique TCR beta chains across the 690 or so repertoires, and around 9.9 million of these chains were shared by at least two donors. Raw reads were error-corrected and collapsed into unique sequences with a nearest-neighbor algorithm that merged closely related sequences to remove PCR and sequencing errors. V, D and J gene segments were assigned by aligning CDR3 sequences to IMGT reference sequences. For a sequence to be retained, at least a six-nucleotide match to both a V gene segment and a J gene segment was required. Rearrangements were classified as productive when the CDR3 lacked stop codons and remained in frame with V and J, and all other rearrangements were classified as non-productive. Following IMGT convention, CDR3 was defined as the stretch from the second conserved V-encoded cysteine up to the conserved J-encoded phenylalanine. In an earlier analysis of 550 to 650 of the donors, sequences lacking an unambiguous match to a single V gene segment were excluded. An earlier analysis of 587 of the donors classified V segments as functional when productive rearrangements were above 56.7% and as segregating when the standard deviation between donors was above 5%. A statistical classification framework was developed to diagnose cytomegalovirus status using the catalog of TCR beta chain sequences. V and J gene assignment, in a later analysis, came from comparing TCR nucleotide sequences with IMGT/GENE-DB human TR gene sequences. In a later analysis, CDR3 sequences and most-parsimonious VDJ recombination scenarios were assigned using the TCRdist pipeline. In a later analysis, every TCR beta chain was defined by the combination of its CDR3 amino acid sequence and its V-gene family, and reads without a unique V-gene family were dropped. As a way to deal with suspected cross-contamination and a sequencing artifact, a later analysis dropped hundreds of nucleotide sequences that were highly shared and had low generation probability. A later analysis calculated a clonal expansion index for each public chain from normalized within-repertoire ranks of inferred template counts. Generation probabilities in a later analysis came from a VDJ recombination model fitted to out-of-frame rearrangements, and those results were checked against IGoR. A later analysis scored TCR-TCR, TCR-HLA and TCR-CMV co-occurrence with hypergeometric tests, applying a repertoire-size bias correction to TCR pairs. A later analysis estimated false discovery rates by permuting HLA or CMV assignments 20 times. In a later analysis, co-occurring TCRs were grouped with DBSCAN, and TCRdist sequence similarity was added when clustering was performed within HLA-allele-positive subsets. Co-occurrence clustering excluded repertoires with fewer than 30,000 or more than 120,000 public chains, plus five with anomalous nucleotide sharing. Drawn from immuneACCESS, this table holds only the in-frame rearrangements with V and J called that TCRdb kept. Clones are partly lost; checked studies trace under half to an unresolved V gene and leave the rest unexplained. V and J calls and clone size follow that table, whereas D and trimming were derived from the DNA. In this sample the table shows more than 100,000 clones, 65% to 85% of which occur a single time. The ten largest make up roughly 1.5% of the sample.

The CDR3 runs 13 amino acids, cysteine and phenylalanine included. The sequence is cut down to CDR3 DNA, 39 bases in frame from base 1. For CDR1 and CDR2, the germline V gene lists SQVTM and ANQGSEA. Trimming at the junction amounts to 4 bases on V and 0 bases on J, and the germline ends lie 7 bases apart. Remarks on this clone: Its antigen is currently not known. Per-nucleotide qualities are absent, and no much larger clonotype sits a single base away.

Sequences were obtained from PBMCs. The TCR comes from a woman under 30 in good health and CMV-seronegative. The chain is made from TRBV29-1 and TRBJ1-5; no D segment can be confidently identified. The nucleotide sequence is TGCAGCGTTGGTCACGGTAGCAATCAGCCCCAGCATTTT. It specifies CSVGHGSNQPQHF.